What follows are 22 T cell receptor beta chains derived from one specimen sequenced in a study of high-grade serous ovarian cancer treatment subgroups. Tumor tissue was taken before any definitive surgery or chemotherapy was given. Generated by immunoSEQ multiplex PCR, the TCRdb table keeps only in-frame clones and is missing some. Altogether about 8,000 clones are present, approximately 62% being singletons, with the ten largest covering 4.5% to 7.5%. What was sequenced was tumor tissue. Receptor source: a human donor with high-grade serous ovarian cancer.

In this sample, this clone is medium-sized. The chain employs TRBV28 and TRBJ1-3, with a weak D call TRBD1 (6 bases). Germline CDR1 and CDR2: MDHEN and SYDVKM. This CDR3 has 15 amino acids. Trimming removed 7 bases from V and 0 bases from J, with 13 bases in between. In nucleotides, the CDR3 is TGTGCCAGCATCCAGGACAGACCCTCTGGAAACACCATATATTTT. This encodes CASIQDRPSGNTIYF.

CDR3 in amino acids: CASSLDYSASNYGYTF. CDR3 nucleotide sequence: TGCGCCAGCAGCTTGGATTACAGCGCGTCTAACTATGGCTACACCTTC. This rearrangement joins TRBV5-1 to TRBJ1-2, with unresolved D. Germline CDR1 reads SGHRS; CDR2 reads YFSETQ. This CDR3 is 16 amino acids long. The V gene lost 0 bases and the J gene lost 0 bases, with 12 bases spanning the gap.

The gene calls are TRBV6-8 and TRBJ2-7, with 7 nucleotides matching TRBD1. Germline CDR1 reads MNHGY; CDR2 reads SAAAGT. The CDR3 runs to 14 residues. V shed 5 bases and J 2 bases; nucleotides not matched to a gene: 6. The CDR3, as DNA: TGTGCCAGCAGTGCCGGGGACAGCACCTACGAGCAGTACTTC. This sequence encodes CASSAGDSTYEQYF.

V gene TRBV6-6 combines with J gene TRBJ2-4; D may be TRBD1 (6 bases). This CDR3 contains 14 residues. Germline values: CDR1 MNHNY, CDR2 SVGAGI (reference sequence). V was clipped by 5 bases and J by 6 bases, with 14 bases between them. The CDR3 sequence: CASSVQGNVNIQYF. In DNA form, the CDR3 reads TGTGCCAGCAGTGTTCAGGGGAATGTAAACATTCAGTACTTC.

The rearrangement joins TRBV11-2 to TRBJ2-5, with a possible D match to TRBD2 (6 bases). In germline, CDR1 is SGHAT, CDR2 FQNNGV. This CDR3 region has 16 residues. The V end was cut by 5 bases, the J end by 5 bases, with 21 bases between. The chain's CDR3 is CASSPFGDSGRETQYF. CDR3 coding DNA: TGTGCCAGCAGCCCGTTCGGGGATAGCGGCAGGGAGACCCAGTACTTC.

The CDR3 region has the DNA TGTGCCAGCAGCCAAGGGAGCGGGATCGAGCAGTACTTC. Protein sequence: CASSQGSGIEQYF. J is TRBJ2-7 and V is TRBV7-2; TRBD2 agrees at 7 bases. The germline V gene has CDR1 SGHTA and CDR2 FQGNSA. The V and J ends lost 5 bases and 6 bases, in that order; junction bases with no gene match: 7. The CDR3 consists of 13 residues.

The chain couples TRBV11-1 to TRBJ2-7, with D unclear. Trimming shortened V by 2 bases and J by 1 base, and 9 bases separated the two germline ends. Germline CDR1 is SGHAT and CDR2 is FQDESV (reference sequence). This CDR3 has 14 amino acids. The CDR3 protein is CASSLQDASYEQYF. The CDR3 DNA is TGTGCCAGCAGCTTACAGGACGCATCCTACGAGCAGTACTTC.

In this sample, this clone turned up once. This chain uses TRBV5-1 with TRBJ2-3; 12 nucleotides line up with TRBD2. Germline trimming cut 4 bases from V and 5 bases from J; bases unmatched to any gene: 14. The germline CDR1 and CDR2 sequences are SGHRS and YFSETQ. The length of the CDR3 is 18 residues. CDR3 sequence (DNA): TGCGCCAGCAGCCCACTAGCGGGAGGCGGTGGGGTGAGAGATACGCAGTATTTT. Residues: CASSPLAGGGGVRDTQYF.

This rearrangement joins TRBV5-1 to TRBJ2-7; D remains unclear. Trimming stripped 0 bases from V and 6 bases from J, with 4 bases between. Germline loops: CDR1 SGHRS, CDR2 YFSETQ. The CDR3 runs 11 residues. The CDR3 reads CASSLGGEQYF. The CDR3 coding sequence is TGCGCCAGCAGCTTGGGAGGCGAGCAGTACTTC.

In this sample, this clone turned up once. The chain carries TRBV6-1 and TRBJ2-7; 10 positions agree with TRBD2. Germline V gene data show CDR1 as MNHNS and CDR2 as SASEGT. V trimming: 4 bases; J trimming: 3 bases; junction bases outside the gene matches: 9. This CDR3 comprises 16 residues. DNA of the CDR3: TGTGCCAGCAGTGTGGCGCCTTCTAGCGGGAGCTACGAGCAGTACTTC. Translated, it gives CASSVAPSSGSYEQYF.

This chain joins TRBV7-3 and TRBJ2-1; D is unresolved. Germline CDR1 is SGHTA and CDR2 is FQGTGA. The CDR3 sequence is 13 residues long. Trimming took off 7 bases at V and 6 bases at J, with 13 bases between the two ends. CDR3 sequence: CASITTSANEQFF. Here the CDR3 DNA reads TGTGCCAGCATCACGACTTCGGCCAATGAGCAGTTCTTC.

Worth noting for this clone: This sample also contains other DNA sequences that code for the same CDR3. As DNA, the CDR3 is TGTGCCAGCAGTCTAGCGGGAGGAGTCGGGGAGCTGTTTTTT. It is translated as CASSLAGGVGELFF. The genes are TRBV6-5 and TRBJ2-2; 11 bases line up with TRBD2. The CDR3 is 14 amino acids. The germline gives CDR1 MNHEY, CDR2 SVGAGI. V gave up 5 bases and J gave up 7 bases; unmatched junction bases: 3.

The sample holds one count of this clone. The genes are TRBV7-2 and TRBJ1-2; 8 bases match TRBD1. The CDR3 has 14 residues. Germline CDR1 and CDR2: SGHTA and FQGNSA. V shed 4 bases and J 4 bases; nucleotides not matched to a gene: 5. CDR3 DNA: TGTGCCAGCAGCTCCGACAGGGGATCCTATGGCTACACCTTC. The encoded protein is CASSSDRGSYGYTF.

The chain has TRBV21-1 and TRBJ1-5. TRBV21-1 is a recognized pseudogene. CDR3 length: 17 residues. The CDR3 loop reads CASSKRGGGHSNQPQHF. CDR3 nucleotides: TGTGCCAGCAGCAAAAGGGGTGGGGGGCATAGCAATCAGCCCCAGCATTTT.

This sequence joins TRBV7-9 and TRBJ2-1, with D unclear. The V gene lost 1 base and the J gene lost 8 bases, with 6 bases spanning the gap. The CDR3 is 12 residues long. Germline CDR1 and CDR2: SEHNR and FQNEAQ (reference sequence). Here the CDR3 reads CASSLDTDEQFF. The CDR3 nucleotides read TGTGCCAGCAGCTTAGACACGGATGAGCAGTTCTTC.

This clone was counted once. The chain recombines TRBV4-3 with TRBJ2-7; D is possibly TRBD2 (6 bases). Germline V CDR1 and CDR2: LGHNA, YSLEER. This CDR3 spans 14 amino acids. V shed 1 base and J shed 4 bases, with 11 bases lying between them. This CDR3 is CASSQGSGRYEQYF. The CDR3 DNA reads TGCGCCAGCAGCCAAGGCTCCGGGAGATACGAGCAGTACTTC.

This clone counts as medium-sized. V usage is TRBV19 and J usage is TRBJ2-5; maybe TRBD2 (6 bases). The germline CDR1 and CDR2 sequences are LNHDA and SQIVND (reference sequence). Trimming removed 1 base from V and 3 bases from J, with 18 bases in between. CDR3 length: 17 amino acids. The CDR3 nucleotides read TGTGCCAGTAGTATAGTAGTCGGGGGACGGAGCGAAGAGACCCAGTACTTC. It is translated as CASSIVVGGRSEETQYF.

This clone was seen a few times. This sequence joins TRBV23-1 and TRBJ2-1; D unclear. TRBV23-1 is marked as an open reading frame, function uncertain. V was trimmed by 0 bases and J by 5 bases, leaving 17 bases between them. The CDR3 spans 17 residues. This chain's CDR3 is CASSQSIQPSRDNEQFF. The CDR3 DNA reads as TGCGCCAGCAGTCAATCTATTCAGCCCAGTAGAGACAATGAGCAGTTCTTC.

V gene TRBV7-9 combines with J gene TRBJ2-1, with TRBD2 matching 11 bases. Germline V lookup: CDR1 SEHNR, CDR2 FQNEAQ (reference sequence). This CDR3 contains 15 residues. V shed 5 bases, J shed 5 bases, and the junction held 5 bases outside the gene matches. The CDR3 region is CASSVSGRADNEQFF. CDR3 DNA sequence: TGTGCCAGCAGCGTTAGCGGGAGGGCCGACAATGAGCAGTTCTTC.

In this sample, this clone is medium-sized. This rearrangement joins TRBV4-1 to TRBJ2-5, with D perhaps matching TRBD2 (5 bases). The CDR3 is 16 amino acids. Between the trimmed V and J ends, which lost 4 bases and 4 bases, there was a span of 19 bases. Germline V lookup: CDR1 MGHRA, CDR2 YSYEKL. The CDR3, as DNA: TGCGCCAGCAGCCTTGAAGGAGTGCGTGGAGGAGAGACCCAGTACTTC. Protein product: CASSLEGVRGGETQYF.

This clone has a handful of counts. The CDR3 nucleotides read TGTGCCAGCATCGGGACAGATACGCAGTATTTT. Translating it yields CASIGTDTQYF. This chain uses TRBV2 with TRBJ2-3; D is undetermined. Germline assignment: CDR1 SNHLY and CDR2 FYNNEI. V gave up 7 bases and J gave up 3 bases, with 5 bases separating them. This CDR3 comprises 11 residues. Supplemented by reference TRBV2 and TRBJ2-3, the full variable domain reads EPEVTQTPSHQVTQMGQEVILRCVPISNHLYFYWYRQILGQKVEFLVSFYNNEISEKSEIFDDQFSVERPDGSNFTLKIRSTKLEDSAMYFCASIGTDTQYFGPGTRLTVL.

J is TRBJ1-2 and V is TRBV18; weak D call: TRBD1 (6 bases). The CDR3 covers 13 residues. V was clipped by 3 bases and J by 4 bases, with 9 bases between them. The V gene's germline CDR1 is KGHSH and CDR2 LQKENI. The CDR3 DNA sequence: TGTGCCAGCTCACCTGGGACAATCTATGGCTACACCTTC. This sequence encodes CASSPGTIYGYTF.